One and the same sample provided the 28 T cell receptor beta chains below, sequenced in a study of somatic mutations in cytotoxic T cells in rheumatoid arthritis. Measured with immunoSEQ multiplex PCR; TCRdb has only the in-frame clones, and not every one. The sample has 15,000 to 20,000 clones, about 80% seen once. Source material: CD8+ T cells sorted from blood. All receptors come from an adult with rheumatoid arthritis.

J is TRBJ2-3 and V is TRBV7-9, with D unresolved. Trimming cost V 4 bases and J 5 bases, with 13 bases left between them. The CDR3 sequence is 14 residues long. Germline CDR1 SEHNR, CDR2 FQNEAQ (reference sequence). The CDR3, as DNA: TGTGCCAGCAGCTCCGATTTACAAATAGATACGCAGTATTTT. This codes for CASSSDLQIDTQYF.

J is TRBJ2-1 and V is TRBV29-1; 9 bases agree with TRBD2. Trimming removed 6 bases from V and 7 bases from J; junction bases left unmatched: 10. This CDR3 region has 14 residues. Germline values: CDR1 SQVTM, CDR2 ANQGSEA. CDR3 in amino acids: CSVLGTSWGNEQFF. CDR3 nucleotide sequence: TGCAGCGTGCTCGGGACTAGCTGGGGGAATGAGCAGTTCTTC.

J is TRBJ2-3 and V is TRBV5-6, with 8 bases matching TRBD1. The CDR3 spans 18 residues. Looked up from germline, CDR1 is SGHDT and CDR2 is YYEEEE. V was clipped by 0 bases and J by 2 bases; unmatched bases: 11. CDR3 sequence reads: CASSLALLAGGVTDTQYF. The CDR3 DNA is TGTGCCAGCAGCTTGGCCCTCTTAGCAGGGGGCGTCACAGATACGCAGTATTTT.

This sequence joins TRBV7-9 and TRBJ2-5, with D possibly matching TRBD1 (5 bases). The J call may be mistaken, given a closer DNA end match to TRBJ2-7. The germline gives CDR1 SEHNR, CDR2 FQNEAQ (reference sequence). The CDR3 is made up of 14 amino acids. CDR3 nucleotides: TGTGCCAGCAGCTACAGGCTCCAGCCTTACGAGCAGTACTTC. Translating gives CASSYRLQPYEQYF.

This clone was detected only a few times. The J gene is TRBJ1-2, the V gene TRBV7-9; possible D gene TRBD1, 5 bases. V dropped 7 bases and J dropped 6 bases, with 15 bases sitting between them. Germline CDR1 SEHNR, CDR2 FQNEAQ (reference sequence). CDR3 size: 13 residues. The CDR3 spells CASTIREGHGYTF. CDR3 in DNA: TGTGCCAGCACCATTCGGGAGGGGCATGGCTACACCTTC. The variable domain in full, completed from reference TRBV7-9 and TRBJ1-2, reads DTGVSQNPRHKITKRGQNVTFRCDPISEHNRLYWYRQTLGQGPEFLTYFQNEAQLEKSRLLSDRFSAERPKGSFSTLEIQRTEQGDSAMYLCASTIREGHGYTFGSGTRLTVV.

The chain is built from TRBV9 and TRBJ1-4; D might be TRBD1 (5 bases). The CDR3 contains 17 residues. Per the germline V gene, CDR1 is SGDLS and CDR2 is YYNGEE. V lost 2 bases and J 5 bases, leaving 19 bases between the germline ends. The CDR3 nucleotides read TGTGCCAGCAGCGTCGCATCCCCAGGGTTTTCGAATGAAAAACTGTTTTTT. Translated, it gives CASSVASPGFSNEKLFF.

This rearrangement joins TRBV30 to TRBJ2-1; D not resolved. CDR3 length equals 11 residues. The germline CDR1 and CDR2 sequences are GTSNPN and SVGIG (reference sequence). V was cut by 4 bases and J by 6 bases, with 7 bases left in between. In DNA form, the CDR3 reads TGTGCCTGGACCGAAGGCAATGAGCAGTTCTTC. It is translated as CAWTEGNEQFF.

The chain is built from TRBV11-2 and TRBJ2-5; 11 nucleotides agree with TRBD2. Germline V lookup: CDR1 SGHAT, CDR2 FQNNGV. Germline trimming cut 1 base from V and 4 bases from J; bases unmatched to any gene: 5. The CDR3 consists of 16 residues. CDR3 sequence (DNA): TGTGCCAGCAGCTTAGTTAGCGGGGGGGCCCCAGAGACCCAGTACTTC. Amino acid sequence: CASSLVSGGAPETQYF.

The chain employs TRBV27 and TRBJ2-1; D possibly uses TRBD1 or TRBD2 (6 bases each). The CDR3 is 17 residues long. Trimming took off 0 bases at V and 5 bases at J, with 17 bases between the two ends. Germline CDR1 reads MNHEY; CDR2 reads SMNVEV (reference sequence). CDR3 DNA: TGTGCCAGCAGTTTATCGAGGGGGGCCCGCTTGAACAATGAGCAGTTCTTC. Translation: CASSLSRGARLNNEQFF.

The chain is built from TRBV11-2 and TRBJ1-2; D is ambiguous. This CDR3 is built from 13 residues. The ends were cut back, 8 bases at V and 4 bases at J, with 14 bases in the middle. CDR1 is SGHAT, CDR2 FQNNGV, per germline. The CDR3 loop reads CASLGPAAYGYTF. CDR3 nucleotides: TGTGCCAGCCTCGGGCCAGCCGCCTATGGCTACACCTTC.

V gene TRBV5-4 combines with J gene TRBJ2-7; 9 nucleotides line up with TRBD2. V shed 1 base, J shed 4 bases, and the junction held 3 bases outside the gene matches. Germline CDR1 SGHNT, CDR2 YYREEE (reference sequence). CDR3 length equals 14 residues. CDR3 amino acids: CASSLSAGGYEQYF. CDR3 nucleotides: TGTGCCAGCAGCTTGTCAGCGGGGGGTTACGAGCAGTACTTC.

Written as DNA, the CDR3 is TGTGCCAGCTCGGTGATCGGGGAGCTGTTTTTT. Protein sequence: CASSVIGELFF. The V call is TRBV11-2, the J call TRBJ2-2; D ambiguous. The CDR3 extends over 11 amino acids. Germline lookup yields CDR1 SGHAT and CDR2 FQNNGV. Trimming removed 8 bases from V and 7 bases from J, with 8 bases in between.

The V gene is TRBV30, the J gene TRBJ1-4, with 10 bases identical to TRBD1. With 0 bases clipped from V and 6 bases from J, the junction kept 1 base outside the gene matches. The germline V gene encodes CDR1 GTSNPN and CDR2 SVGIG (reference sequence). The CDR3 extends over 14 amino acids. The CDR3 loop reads CAWSVGTGDEKLFF. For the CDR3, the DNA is TGTGCCTGGAGTGTGGGGACAGGGGATGAAAAACTGTTTTTT. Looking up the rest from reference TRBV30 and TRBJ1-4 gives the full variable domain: SQTIHQWPATLVQPVGSPLSLECTVEGTSNPNLYWYRQAAGRGLQLLFYSVGIGQISSEVPQNLSASRPQDRQFILSSKKLLLSDSGFYLCAWSVGTGDEKLFFGSGTQLSVL.

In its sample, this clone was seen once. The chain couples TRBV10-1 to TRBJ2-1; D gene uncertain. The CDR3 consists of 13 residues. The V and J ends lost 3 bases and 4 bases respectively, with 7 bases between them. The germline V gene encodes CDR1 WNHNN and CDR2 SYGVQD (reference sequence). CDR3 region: CASSDSSYNEQFF. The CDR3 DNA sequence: TGCGCCAGCAGTGATAGCAGTTACAATGAGCAGTTCTTC.

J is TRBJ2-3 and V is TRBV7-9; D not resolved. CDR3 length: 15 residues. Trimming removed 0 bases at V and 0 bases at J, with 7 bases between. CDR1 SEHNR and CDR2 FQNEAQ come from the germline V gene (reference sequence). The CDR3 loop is CASSLAGRSTDTQYF. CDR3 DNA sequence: TGTGCCAGCAGCTTAGCCGGTAGAAGCACAGATACGCAGTATTTT.

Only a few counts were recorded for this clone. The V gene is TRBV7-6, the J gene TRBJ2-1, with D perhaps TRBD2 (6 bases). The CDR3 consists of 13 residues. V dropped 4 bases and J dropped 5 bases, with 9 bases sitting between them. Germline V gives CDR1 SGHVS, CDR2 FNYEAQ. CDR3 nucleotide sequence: TGTGCCAGCAGCTCTTGGGAGGACAATGAGCAGTTCTTC. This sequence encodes CASSSWEDNEQFF.

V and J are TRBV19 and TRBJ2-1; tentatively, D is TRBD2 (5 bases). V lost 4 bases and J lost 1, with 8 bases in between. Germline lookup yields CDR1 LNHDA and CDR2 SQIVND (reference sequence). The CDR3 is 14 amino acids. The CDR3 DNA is TGTGCCAGTAGTAAACCGGGGTCCTACAATGAGCAGTTCTTC. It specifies CASSKPGSYNEQFF.

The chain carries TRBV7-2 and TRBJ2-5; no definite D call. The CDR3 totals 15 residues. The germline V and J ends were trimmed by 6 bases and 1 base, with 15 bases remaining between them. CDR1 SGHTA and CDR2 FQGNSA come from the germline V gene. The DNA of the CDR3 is TGTGCCAGCAGTCTCAGCGACCGAATCCAAGAGACCCAGTACTTC. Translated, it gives CASSLSDRIQETQYF.

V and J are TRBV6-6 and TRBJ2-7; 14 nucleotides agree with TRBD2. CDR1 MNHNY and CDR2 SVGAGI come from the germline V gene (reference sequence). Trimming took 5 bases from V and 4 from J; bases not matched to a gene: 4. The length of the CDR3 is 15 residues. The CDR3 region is CASSNRTSGRYEQYF. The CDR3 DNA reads TGTGCCAGCAGTAACCGGACTAGCGGGAGGTACGAGCAGTACTTC.

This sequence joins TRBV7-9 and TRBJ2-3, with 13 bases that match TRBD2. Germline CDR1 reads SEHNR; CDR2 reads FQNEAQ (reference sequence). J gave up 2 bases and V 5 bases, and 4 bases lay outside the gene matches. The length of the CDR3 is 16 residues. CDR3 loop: CASSTLAGGFTDTQYF. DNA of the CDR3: TGTGCCAGCAGCACACTAGCGGGGGGGTTCACAGATACGCAGTATTTT.

CDR3 loop: CATSREGDWTASTDTQYF. As DNA, the CDR3 is TGTGCCACCAGCAGAGAGGGGGATTGGACAGCTAGCACAGATACGCAGTATTTT. V and J are TRBV15 and TRBJ2-3; maybe TRBD1 (6 bases). Germline V CDR1 and CDR2: LNHNV, YYDKDF (reference sequence). V lost 0 bases, J lost 0 bases, and 16 bases lay in between. CDR3 length: 18 amino acids.

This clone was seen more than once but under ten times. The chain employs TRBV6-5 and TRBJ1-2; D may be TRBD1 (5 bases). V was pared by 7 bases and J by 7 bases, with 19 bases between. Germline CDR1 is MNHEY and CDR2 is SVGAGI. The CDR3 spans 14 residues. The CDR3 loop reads CASNFQGGKGGYTF. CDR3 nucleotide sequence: TGTGCCAGCAACTTCCAGGGAGGGAAAGGTGGCTACACCTTC.

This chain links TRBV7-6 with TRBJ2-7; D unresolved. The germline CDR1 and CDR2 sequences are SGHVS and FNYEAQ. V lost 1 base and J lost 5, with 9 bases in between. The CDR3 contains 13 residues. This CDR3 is CASSLGGPDEQYF. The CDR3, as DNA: TGTGCCAGCAGCTTAGGGGGTCCGGACGAGCAGTACTTC.

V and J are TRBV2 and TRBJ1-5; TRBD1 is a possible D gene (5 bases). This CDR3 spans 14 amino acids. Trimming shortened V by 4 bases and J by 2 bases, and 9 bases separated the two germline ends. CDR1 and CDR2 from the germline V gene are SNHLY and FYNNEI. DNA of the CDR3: TGTGCCAGCAGTGTAATGGGGGGCAATCAGCCCCAGCATTTT. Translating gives CASSVMGGNQPQHF. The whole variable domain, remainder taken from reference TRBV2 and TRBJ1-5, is EPEVTQTPSHQVTQMGQEVILRCVPISNHLYFYWYRQILGQKVEFLVSFYNNEISEKSEIFDDQFSVERPDGSNFTLKIRSTKLEDSAMYFCASSVMGGNQPQHFGDGTRLSIL.

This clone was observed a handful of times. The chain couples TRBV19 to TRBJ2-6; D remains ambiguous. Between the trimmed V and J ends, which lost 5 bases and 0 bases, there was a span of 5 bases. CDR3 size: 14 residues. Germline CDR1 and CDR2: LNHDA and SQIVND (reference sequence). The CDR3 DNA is TGTGCCAGTAGTTTCGGCTCTGGGGCCAACGTCCTGACTTTC. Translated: CASSFGSGANVLTF.

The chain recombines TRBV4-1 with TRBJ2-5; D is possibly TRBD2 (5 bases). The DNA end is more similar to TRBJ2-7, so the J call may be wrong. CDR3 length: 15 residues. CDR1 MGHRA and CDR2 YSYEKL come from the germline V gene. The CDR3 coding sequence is TGCGCCAGCAGCCAAGAATTAGCGCCAGCCTACGAGCAGTACTTC. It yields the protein CASSQELAPAYEQYF.

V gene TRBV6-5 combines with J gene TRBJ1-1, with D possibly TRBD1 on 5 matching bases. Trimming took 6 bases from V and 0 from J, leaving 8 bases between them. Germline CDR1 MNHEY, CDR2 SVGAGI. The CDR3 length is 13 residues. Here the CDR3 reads CASRTALNTEAFF. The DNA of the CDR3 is TGTGCCAGCAGGACAGCTTTGAACACTGAAGCTTTCTTT.

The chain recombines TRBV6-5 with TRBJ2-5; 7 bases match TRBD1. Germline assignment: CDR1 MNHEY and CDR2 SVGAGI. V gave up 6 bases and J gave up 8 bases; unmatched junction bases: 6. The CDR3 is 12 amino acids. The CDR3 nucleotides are TGTGCCAGCAGCCAACAGGGGAGAACCCAGTACTTC. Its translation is CASSQQGRTQYF.